A selection of T cell receptor beta chains follows, all from one sample in a study of tumor-infiltrating lymphocytes in primary liver carcinoma. One entry per CDR3 protein results from TCRdb running MiXCR on the multiplex PCR reads. The table records about 330,000 distinct CDR3 sequences, about 65% of them present only once. The specimen was peripheral blood. These receptors came from a man aged 40-49 years with primary liver carcinoma and hepatitis B virus infection. Both conserved end residues are part of each CDR3. The D gene is left open where the match is weak. Only some rows state a clone size, as once, few, many or a class for expanded clones.

clone_size j_call v_call cdr3_length d_call cdr3_nt cdr3_aa
many TRBJ2-2 TRBV29-1 12 - TGCAGCGTTTTCTCGAACACCGGGGAGCTGTTTTTT CSVFSNTGELFF
- TRBJ2-1 TRBV7-9 11 - TGTGCCAGCAGCCATGGCAATGAGCAGTTCTTC CASSHGNEQFF
few TRBJ2-7 TRBV10-3 15 - TGTGCCATCAGTGAGCCTAACGGGGGCGTCTACGAGCAGTACTTC CAISEPNGGVYEQYF
- TRBJ1-5 TRBV6-1 12 - TGTGTCAGCAGTGAAGGAAGGGAGCCCCAGCATTTT CVSSEGREPQHF
- TRBJ2-7 TRBV7-9 12 - TGTGCAAGCAGCTTGCCCGGTAAGGAGCAGTACTTC CASSLPGKEQYF
once TRBJ2-7 TRBV28 16 - TGCGCCAGCACCTTAACGGCAGGCCTAACGCCCTACGAGCAGTACTTC CASTLTAGLTPYEQYF
many TRBJ2-7 TRBV6-5 15 - TGTGCCAGCAGCATCGGGTCGGCCAGCTCCTACGAGCAGTACTTC CASSIGSASSYEQYF
many TRBJ1-4 TRBV6-6 15 TRBD1 TGTGCCAGCAGTCCATCGCCGGGACAGAATGAAAAACTGTTTTTT CASSPSPGQNEKLFF
- TRBJ2-5 TRBV5-1 15 TRBD2 TGCGCCAGCATGCCCCCCGTGGCGGGAGAAGAGACCCAGTACTTC CASMPPVAGEETQYF
- TRBJ2-7 TRBV11-2 15 - TGTTCCAGCAGCGTTGGCTCTGGGACCCCCTACGAGCAGTACTTC CSSSVGSGTPYEQYF
- TRBJ2-7 TRBV5-1 16 TRBD2 TGCGCCAGCAGCCCCAACGCCGGGACTAGCGTCTACGAGCAGTACTTC CASSPNAGTSVYEQYF
- TRBJ2-2 TRBV28 15 - TGTGCCACCCATGGGACGGGAGTTGATATCGGGGAGCTGTTTTTT CATHGTGVDIGELFF
- TRBJ2-7 TRBV6-1 14 - TGTGCCAGCAGGACCCCAGGGGACCTCTACGAGAAGTACTTC CASRTPGDLYEKYF
few TRBJ2-7 TRBV4-1 16 TRBD2 TGCGCCAGCAGCAACCCCGGGACTAGCGGGAGAAGCGAGCAGTACTTC CASSNPGTSGRSEQYF
- TRBJ1-1 TRBV12-3/TRBV12-4 15 - TGTGCCAACACTTTCAATGGCCAAATGGACACTGAAGCTTTCTTT CANTFNGQMDTEAFF
- TRBJ2-7 TRBV27 13 - TGTGCCAGCAGTTTAGGGAGAGGGGGTGAGCAGTACTTC CASSLGRGGEQYF
medium-sized TRBJ2-1 TRBV11-2 16 TRBD2 TGTGCCAGCAGCTGGAGCGGGAGGGCTAGGTACAATGAGCAGTTCTTC CASSWSGRARYNEQFF
many TRBJ1-2 TRBV5-5 14 - TGTGCCAGCAGGGTGGAGGGAACTAACTATGGCTACACCTTC CASRVEGTNYGYTF
once TRBJ2-7 TRBV20-1 15 TRBD2 TGCAGTGCTAGAATCTTGCTAGCGGGAGACAACGAGCAGTACTTC CSARILLAGDNEQYF
- TRBJ2-1 TRBV11-1 16 TRBD2 TGTGCCAGCAGCTTATGTTCTAGCGGGAGGGCCTCTGAGCAGTTCTTC CASSLCSSGRASEQFF
- TRBJ2-5 TRBV11-2 16 TRBD1 TGTGCCAGCAGATTAAATCTTGGGACAGGGGAAGAGACCCAGTACTTC CASRLNLGTGEETQYF
- TRBJ2-5 TRBV11-2 16 TRBD1 TGTGCCAGCAGCTTAGGGGACAGGTTGTACCATGAGATCCAGTACTTC CASSLGDRLYHEIQYF
- TRBJ2-7 TRBV5-1 15 - TGCGCCAGCAGCTTGTTTGGGGGCGCCTCCTACGAGCAGTACTTC CASSLFGGASYEQYF
- TRBJ2-3 TRBV9 14 - TGTGCCAGCAGCGTAGTCGAGAACACAGATACGCAGTATTTT CASSVVENTDTQYF
once TRBJ2-2 TRBV28 15 TRBD2 TGTGCCAGCAGTTTCTTAGCGGGGAACACCGGGGAGCTGTTTTTT CASSFLAGNTGELFF
- TRBJ2-7 TRBV11-2 11 - TGTGCCAGCATCTCGACAACACCCCTCTACTTC CASISTTPLYF
- TRBJ1-4 TRBV29-1 13 - TGCAGCGTTGACGGAGGGATGTGTGAAAAAATGTTTTTT CSVDGGMCEKMFF
- TRBJ1-5 TRBV28 18 TRBD1 TGTGCCAGCAGTTTGCGGTTAGGGGGCGCCGTCGGTATTAGGCCCCAGCATTTT CASSLRLGGAVGIRPQHF